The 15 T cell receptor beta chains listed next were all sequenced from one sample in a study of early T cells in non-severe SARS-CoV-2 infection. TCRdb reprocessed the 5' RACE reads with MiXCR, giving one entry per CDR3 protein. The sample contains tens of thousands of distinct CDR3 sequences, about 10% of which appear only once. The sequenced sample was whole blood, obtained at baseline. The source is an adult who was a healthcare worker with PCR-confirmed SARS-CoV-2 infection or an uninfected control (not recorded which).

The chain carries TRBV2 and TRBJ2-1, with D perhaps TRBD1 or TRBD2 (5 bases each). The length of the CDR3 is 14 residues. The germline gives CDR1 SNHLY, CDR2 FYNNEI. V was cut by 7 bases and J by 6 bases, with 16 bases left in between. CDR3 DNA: TGTGCCAGCACACTCAGAGGGGTCCGCAATGAGCAGTTCTTC. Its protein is CASTLRGVRNEQFF.

The CDR3 sequence is CAIRDPRGGETQYF. The CDR3 bases are TGTGCCATCAGGGATCCTAGGGGCGGAGAGACCCAGTACTTC. The V gene is TRBV10-3, the J gene TRBJ2-5, with D perhaps TRBD1 (5 bases). V lost 6 bases to trimming and J lost 4 bases, with 15 bases between them. This CDR3 is 14 amino acids long. Germline loops: CDR1 ENHRY, CDR2 SYGVKD.

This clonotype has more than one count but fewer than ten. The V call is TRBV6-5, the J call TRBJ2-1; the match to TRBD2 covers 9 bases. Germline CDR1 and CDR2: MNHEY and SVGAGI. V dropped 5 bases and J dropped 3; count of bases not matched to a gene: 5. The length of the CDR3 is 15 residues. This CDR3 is CASSPVSGSYNEQFF. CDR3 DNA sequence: TGTGCCAGCAGTCCCGTTAGCGGGAGCTACAATGAGCAGTTCTTC.

CDR3 bases: TGCGCCAGCAGCTTTGTGACAGGAGCCACCGGGGAGCTGTTTTTT. Protein: CASSFVTGATGELFF. This chain links TRBV5-1 with TRBJ2-2, with a tentative D call TRBD1 (6 bases). Germline V gene data show CDR1 as SGHRS and CDR2 as YFSETQ. Between the trimmed V and J ends, which lost 2 bases and 4 bases, there was a span of 12 bases. The CDR3 is 15 residues long.

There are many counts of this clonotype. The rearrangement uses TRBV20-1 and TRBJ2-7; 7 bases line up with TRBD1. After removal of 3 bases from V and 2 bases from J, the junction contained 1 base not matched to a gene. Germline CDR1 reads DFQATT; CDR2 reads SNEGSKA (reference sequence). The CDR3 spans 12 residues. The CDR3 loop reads CSARTGTYEQYF. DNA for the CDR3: TGCAGTGCTAGGACAGGGACCTACGAGCAGTACTTC.

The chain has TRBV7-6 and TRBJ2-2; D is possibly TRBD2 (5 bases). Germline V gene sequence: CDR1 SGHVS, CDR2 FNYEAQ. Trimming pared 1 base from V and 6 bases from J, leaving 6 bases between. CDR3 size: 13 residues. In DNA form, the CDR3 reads TGTGCCAGCAGCTTAGAGCGGTCCGGGGAGCTGTTTTTT. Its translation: CASSLERSGELFF. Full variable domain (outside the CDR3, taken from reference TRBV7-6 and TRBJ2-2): GAGVSQSPRYKVTKRGQDVALRCDPISGHVSLYWYRQALGQGPEFLTYFNYEAQQDKSGLPNDRFSAERPEGSISTLTIQRTEQRDSAMYRCASSLERSGELFFGEGSRLTVL.

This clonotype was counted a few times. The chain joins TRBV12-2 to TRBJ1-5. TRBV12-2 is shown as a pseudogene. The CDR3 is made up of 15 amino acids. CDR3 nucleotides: TGTGCAAGTCGCTTCCTCCCATCTGGCTCTCAGCCCCAGCATTTT. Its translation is CASRFLPSGSQPQHF.

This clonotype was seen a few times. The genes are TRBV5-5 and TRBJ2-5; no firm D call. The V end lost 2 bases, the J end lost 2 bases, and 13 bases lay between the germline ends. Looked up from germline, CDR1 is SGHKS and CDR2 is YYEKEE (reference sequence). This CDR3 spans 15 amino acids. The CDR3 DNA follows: TGTGCCAGCAGCTTCACTACACTCCATCAAGAGACCCAGTACTTC. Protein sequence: CASSFTTLHQETQYF.

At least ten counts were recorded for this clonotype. CDR3 nucleotide sequence: TGTGCCAGTAGTTCAACCGGACAGGGTCGCAATCAGCCCCAGCATTTT. It translates to CASSSTGQGRNQPQHF. The V call is TRBV19, the J call TRBJ1-5; 8 nucleotides agree with TRBD1. The CDR3 has 16 amino acids. Germline V gene lookup returns CDR1 LNHDA and CDR2 SQIVND (reference sequence). V lost 5 bases and J lost 2; bases outside the gene matches: 8.

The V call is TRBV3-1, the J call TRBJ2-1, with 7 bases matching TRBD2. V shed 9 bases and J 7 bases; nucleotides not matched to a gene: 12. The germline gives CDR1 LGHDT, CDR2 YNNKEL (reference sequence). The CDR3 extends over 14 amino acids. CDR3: CARNRRLAGNEQFF. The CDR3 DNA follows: TGTGCCAGAAATCGGAGACTAGCAGGGAATGAGCAGTTCTTC.

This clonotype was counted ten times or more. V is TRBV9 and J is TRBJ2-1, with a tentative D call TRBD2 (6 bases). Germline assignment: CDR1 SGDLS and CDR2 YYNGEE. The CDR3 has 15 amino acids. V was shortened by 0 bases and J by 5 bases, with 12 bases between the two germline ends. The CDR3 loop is CASSVDGGPDNEQFF. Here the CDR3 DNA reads TGTGCCAGCAGCGTAGACGGGGGACCCGACAATGAGCAGTTCTTC.

The CDR3 sequence is CASSPAGQGYEQYF. Here the CDR3 DNA reads TGTGCCAGTAGTCCGGCGGGACAGGGCTACGAGCAGTACTTC. The chain combines TRBV19 with TRBJ2-7; 9 nucleotides agree with TRBD1. V was pared by 5 bases and J by 3 bases, with 5 bases of the junction left unmatched. The V gene's germline CDR1 is LNHDA and CDR2 SQIVND (reference sequence). The CDR3 spans 14 residues.

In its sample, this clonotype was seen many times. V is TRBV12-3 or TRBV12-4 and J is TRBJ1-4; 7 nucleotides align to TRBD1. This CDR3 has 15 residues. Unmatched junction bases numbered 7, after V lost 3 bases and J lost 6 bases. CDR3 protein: CASSFRRGRDEKLFF. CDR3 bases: TGTGCCAGCAGTTTTAGAAGGGGGCGCGATGAAAAACTGTTTTTT.

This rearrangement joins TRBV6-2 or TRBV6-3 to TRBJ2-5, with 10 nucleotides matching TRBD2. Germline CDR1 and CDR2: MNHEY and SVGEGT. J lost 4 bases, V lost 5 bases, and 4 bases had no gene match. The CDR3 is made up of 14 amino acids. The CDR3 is CASSSGGAGETQYF. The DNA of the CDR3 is TGTGCCAGCAGTAGCGGGGGGGCCGGAGAGACCCAGTACTTC.

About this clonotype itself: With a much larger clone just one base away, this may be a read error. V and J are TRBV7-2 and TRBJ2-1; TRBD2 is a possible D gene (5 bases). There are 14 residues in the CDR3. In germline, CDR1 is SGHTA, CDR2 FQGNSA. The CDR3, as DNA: TGTGTCAGCAGCTTAGAGCCTAGCCAGCATCAGCAGTTCTTC. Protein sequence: CVSSLEPSQHQQFF.